This T cell receptor (beta chain) was sequenced in a study of response to subunit inactivated influenza vaccine (dated by TCRdb to about 2018). Regarding the complete study: To follow how T cells responded to a trivalent subunit inactivated influenza vaccine, the researchers relied on deep quantitative profiling of the T cell receptor repertoire.

Trimming accounts for 10 bases at V and 3 bases at J, while the number of junction bases matched to no gene is 6. CDR1 and CDR2 (ENHRY, SYGVKD) derive from the germline V gene. The CDR3 goes from the cysteine to the phenylalanine over 12 residues. Just the 36-base CDR3 DNA is kept, in frame starting at base 1. Findings and caveats that apply to the study as a whole: The authors suggested that each seasonal influenza vaccination may recruit only a limited number of new T cells.

This clonotype has more than one count but fewer than ten. Its antigen has not been determined. No qualities accompany the bases; no much larger clone lies one base away. Libraries were prepared through RT-PCR. TCRdb lists the instrument as Illumina HiSeq 2500. The public reads were run again by TCRdb, first through fastp at Q25 and then through MiXCR, and only productive beta chains were kept. Rows are unified per CDR3 protein, each entry keeping the most common DNA and genes. This sample is represented by hundreds of thousands of distinct CDR3 sequences; less than 30% of them were singletons. Clones ranked in the top ten supply approximately 1.9% of the sample.

The origin of this receptor is a man over 45 who received an inactivated influenza vaccine. Donor details come from another sample of the same person, matched by shared clones. Here the sequenced sample was CD4+ T cells sorted from PBMCs, taken 5 days after vaccination. This chain joins TRBV10-3 to TRBJ2-7; 7 bases in the middle match TRBD1. The bases are TGTGCCAGCCGGACAGGAAGCTACGAGCAGTACTTC. This translates into CASRTGSYEQYF.